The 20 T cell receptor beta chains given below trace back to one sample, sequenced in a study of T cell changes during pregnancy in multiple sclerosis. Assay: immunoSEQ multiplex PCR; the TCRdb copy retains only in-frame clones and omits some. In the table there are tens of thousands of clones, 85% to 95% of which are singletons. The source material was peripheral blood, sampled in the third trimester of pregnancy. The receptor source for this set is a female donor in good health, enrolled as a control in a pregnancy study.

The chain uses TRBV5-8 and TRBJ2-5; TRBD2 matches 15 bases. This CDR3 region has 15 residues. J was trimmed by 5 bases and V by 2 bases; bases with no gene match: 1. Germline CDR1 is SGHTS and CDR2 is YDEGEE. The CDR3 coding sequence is TGTGCCAGCAGCTTCGGACTAGCGGGAGGGGAGACCCAGTACTTC. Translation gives CASSFGLAGGETQYF.

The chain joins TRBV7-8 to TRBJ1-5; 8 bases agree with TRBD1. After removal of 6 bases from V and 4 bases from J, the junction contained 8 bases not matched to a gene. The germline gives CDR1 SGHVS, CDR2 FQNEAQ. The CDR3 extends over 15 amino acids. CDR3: CASSFRRGPNQPQHF. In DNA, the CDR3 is TGTGCCAGCAGTTTTCGCAGGGGGCCGAATCAGCCCCAGCATTTT.

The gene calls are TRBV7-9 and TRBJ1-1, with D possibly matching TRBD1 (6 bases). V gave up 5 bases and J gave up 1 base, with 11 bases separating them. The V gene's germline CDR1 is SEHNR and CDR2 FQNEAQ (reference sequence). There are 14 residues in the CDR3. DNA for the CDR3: TGTGCCAGCAGCCTCCTACAGGGGAACACTGAAGCTTTCTTT. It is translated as CASSLLQGNTEAFF.

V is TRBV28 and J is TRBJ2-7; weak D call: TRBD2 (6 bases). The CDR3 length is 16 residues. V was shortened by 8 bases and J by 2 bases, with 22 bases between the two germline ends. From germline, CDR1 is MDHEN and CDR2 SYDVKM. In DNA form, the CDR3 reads TGTGCCAGCCGAACCGAAGGGGCGGGACTGCCCTACGAGCAGTACTTC. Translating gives CASRTEGAGLPYEQYF.

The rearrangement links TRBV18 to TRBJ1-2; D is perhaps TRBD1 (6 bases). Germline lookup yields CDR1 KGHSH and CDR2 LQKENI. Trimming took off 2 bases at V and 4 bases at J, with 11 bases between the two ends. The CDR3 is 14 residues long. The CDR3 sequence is CASSPGDRTYGYTF. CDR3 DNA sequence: TGTGCCAGCTCACCAGGAGACAGGACCTATGGCTACACCTTC.

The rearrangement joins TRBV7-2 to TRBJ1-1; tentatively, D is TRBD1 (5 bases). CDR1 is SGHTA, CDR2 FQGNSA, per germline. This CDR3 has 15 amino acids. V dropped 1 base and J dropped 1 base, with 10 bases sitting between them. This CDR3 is CASSLGRAPNTEAFF. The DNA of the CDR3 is TGTGCCAGCAGCTTAGGCAGGGCACCGAACACTGAAGCTTTCTTT.

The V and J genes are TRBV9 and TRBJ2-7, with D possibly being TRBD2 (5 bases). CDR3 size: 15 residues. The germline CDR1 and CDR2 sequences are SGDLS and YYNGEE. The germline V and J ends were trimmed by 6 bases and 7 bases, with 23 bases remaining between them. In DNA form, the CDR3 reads TGTGCCAGCACCCGTAGTAGTTGGGAGCGGTGGGAGCAGTACTTC. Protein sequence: CASTRSSWERWEQYF.

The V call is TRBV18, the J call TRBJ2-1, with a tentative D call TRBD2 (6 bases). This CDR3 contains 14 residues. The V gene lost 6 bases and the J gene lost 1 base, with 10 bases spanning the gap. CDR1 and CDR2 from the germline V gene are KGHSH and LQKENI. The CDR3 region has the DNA TGTGCCAGCTCGCCGGGAGATTCCTACAATGAGCAGTTCTTC. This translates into CASSPGDSYNEQFF. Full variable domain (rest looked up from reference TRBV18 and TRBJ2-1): NAGVMQNPRHLVRRRGQEARLRCSPMKGHSHVYWYRQLPEEGLKFMVYLQKENIIDESGMPKERFSAEFPKEGPSILRIQQVVRGDSAAYFCASSPGDSYNEQFFGPGTRLTVL.

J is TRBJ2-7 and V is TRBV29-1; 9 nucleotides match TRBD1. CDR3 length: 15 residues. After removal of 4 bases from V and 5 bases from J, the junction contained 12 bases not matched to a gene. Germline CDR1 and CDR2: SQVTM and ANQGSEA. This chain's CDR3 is CSVGAAGQGSDEQYF. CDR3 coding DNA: TGCAGCGTTGGGGCCGCGGGACAGGGATCGGACGAGCAGTACTTC.

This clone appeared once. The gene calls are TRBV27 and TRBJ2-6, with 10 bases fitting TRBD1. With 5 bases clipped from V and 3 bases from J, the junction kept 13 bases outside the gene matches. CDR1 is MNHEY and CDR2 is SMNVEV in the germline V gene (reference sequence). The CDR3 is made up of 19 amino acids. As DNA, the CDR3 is TGTGCCAGCAGTAAATGGGAGAGACAGGGGGCGAGTGGGGCCAACGTCCTGACTTTC. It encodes CASSKWERQGASGANVLTF.

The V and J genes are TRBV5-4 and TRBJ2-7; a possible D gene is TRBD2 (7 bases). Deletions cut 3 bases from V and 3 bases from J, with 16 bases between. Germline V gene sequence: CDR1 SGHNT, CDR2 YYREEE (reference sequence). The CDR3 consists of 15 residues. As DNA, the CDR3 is TGTGCCAGCAGCTCCTGGGGGGGGCAGGGCTACGAGCAGTACTTC. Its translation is CASSSWGGQGYEQYF.

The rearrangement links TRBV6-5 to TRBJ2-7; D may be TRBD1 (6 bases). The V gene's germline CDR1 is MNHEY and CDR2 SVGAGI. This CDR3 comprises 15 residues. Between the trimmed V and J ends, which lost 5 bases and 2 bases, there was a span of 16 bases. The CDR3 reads CASSASTGSTYEQYF. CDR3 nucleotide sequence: TGTGCCAGCAGTGCTTCGACAGGCTCCACCTACGAGCAGTACTTC.

The CDR3 DNA follows: TGTGCCAGCAGCTTAGTTCGGACAGGGAGGTCCGGGGAGCTGTTTTTT. Its translation is CASSLVRTGRSGELFF. The chain is built from TRBV7-3 and TRBJ2-2; 8 positions match TRBD1. The junction had 8 bases not matched to a gene; V was cut back by 2 bases and J by 6 bases. This CDR3 spans 16 amino acids. CDR1 and CDR2 (germline): SGHTA, FQGTGA. Looking up the rest from reference TRBV7-3 and TRBJ2-2 gives the full variable domain: GAGVSQTPSNKVTEKGKYVELRCDPISGHTALYWYRQSLGQGPEFLIYFQGTGAADDSGLPNDRFFAVRPEGSVSTLKIQRTERGDSAVYLCASSLVRTGRSGELFFGEGSRLTVL.

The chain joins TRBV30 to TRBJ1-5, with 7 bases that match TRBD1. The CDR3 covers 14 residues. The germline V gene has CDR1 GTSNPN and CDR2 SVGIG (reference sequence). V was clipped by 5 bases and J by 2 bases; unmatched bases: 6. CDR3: CAWSPGTGNQPQHF. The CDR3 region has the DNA TGTGCCTGGTCCCCCGGGACAGGCAATCAGCCCCAGCATTTT. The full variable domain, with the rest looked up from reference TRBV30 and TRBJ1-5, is SQTIHQWPATLVQPVGSPLSLECTVEGTSNPNLYWYRQAAGRGLQLLFYSVGIGQISSEVPQNLSASRPQDRQFILSSKKLLLSDSGFYLCAWSPGTGNQPQHFGDGTRLSIL.

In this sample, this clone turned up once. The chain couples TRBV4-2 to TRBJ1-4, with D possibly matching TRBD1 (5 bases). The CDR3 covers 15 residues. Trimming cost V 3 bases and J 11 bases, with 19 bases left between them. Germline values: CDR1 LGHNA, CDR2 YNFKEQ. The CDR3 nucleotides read TGTGCCAGCAGCCAGAGGACAAGGGATCCGATGAAACTGTTTTTT. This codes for CASSQRTRDPMKLFF.

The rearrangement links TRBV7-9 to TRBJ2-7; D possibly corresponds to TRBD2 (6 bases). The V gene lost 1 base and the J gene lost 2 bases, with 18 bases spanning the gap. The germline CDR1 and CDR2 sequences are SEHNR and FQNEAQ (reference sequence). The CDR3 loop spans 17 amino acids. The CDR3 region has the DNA TGTGCCAGCAGCTTAGGACCTCCGGGACTCGAAACCTACGAGCAGTACTTC. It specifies CASSLGPPGLETYEQYF.

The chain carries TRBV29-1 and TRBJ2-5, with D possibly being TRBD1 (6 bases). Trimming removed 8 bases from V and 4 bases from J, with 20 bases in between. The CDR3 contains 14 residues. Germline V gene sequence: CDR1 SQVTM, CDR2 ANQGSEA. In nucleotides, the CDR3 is TGCAGCTTAATGTTGGGGGCAAGGGGAGAGACCCAGTACTTC. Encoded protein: CSLMLGARGETQYF.

The CDR3 sequence is CATSRAGDRNEQYF. DNA of the CDR3: TGTGCCACCAGCAGAGCGGGGGACAGGAACGAGCAGTACTTC. V usage is TRBV15 and J usage is TRBJ2-7; 8 positions agree with TRBD1. Germline V gives CDR1 LNHNV, CDR2 YYDKDF (reference sequence). The CDR3 loop spans 14 amino acids. V was clipped by 1 base and J by 5 bases; unmatched bases: 4.

CDR3 in DNA: TGTGCCAGTAGTGGGCGGGGGGCGAGCTCCTACGAGCAGTACTTC. Protein product: CASSGRGASSYEQYF. The rearrangement links TRBV19 to TRBJ2-7; TRBD2 agrees at 8 bases. V trimming: 5 bases; J trimming: 0 bases; junction bases outside the gene matches: 6. Per the germline V gene, CDR1 is LNHDA and CDR2 is SQIVND (reference sequence). The CDR3 is 15 amino acids.

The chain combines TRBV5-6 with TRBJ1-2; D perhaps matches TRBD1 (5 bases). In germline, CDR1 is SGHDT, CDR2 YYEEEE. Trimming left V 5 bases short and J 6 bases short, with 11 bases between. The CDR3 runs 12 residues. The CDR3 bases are TGTGCCAGCAGTCGGGGGGGTGATGGCTACACCTTC. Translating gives CASSRGGDGYTF.